This T cell receptor (beta chain) was documented in a study of preoperative IRX-2 immunotherapy in early breast cancer. The data were produced by immunoSEQ multiplex PCR, yet TCRdb's version contains in-frame clones alone and is incomplete. This sample yields under 2,500 clones, of which roughly 70% are seen a single time; approximately 10% belongs to the top ten. Deletions cut 8 bases from V and 6 bases from J, with 20 bases between. CDR1 is LNHDA and CDR2 is SQIVND in the germline V gene (reference sequence). This CDR3 comprises 15 residues. Sample treatment: preoperative locoregional IRX-2 cytokine immunotherapy. Patients received preoperative, locoregional IRX-2 cytokine immunotherapy in a phase Ib study.

This clonotype was obtained from a human donor with breast cancer. The input for sequencing was tumor tissue, taken before IRX-2 immunotherapy. The chain couples TRBV19 to TRBJ1-5; D is perhaps TRBD1 (6 bases). In DNA form, the CDR3 reads TGTGCCAGTTCGGACAGAGGACACTGGCGTCAGCCCCAGCATTTT. It specifies CASSDRGHWRQPQHF.